The rows below give T cell receptor beta chains drawn from one sample of a study of shared clonotypes between healthy human individuals. TCRdb's table, derived via immunoSEQ multiplex PCR, lists solely in-frame clones and lacks some. Found here are hundreds of thousands of clones, over 60% of them singletons; the top ten hold approximately 12%. Specimen: PBMCs. These receptors all come from a woman aged 35 to 49 in good health. Some clones in this sample may be carry-over from other donors' samples. CDR3s include the opening cysteine and the closing phenylalanine or tryptophan. D genes are given only for firm matches. A clone size is listed for some rows: how often the clone was seen (once, few, many), or a class if it is expanded.

v_gene	d_gene	abundance	len	j_gene	CDR3nt	CDR3aa
TRBV5-1	-	-	15	TRBJ2-3	TGCGCCAGCAGTCCTGACTCGCCCGACACAGATACGCAGTATTTT	CASSPDSPDTDTQYF
TRBV5-4	TRBD1	many	15	TRBJ1-3	TGTGCCAGCAGCCGCGGACAGGGAACTGGAAACACCATATATTTT	CASSRGQGTGNTIYF
TRBV19	TRBD2	-	15	TRBJ2-3	TGTGCCAGTAGTAAGGTAGCGGGAGCTACAGATACGCAGTATTTT	CASSKVAGATDTQYF
TRBV27	-	-	13	TRBJ2-7	TGTGCCAGCAGAATTTCAGGAGTCCGCGAGCAGTACTTC	CASRISGVREQYF
TRBV29-1	-	-	12	TRBJ2-1	TGCAGCGCCCGAGAGGCCTACAATGAGCAGTTCTTC	CSAREAYNEQFF
TRBV18	-	once	13	TRBJ2-1	TGTGCCAGCTCACCACCGTCAACAGGAGAGCAGTTCTTC	CASSPPSTGEQFF
TRBV6-5	-	-	11	TRBJ1-2	TGTGCCAGCAGTAACCTGGGGCGCTACACCTTC	CASSNLGRYTF
TRBV4-1	-	-	16	TRBJ1-3	TGCGCCAGCAGCCAAGATAAGGGACTCTCTGGAAGCACCATATATTTT	CASSQDKGLSGSTIYF
TRBV27	-	-	14	TRBJ2-7	TGTGCCAGCAGTTTATCTGATTACAGCTACGAGCAGTACTTC	CASSLSDYSYEQYF
TRBV27	-	-	12	TRBJ1-2	TGTGCCAGCAGCACAGGGAGGGAAGGCTACACCTTC	CASSTGREGYTF
TRBV6-1	-	-	13	TRBJ2-5	TGTGCCAGCAGTGGGACTGAAAAAGAGACCCAGTACTTC	CASSGTEKETQYF
TRBV9	-	-	12	TRBJ2-1	TGTGCCAGCAGCAATAGGGTTAATGAGCAGTTCTTC	CASSNRVNEQFF
TRBV11-1	-	-	14	TRBJ2-3	TGTGCCAGCGGCATCGGGATCAGCCAAGATACGCAGTATTTT	CASGIGISQDTQYF
TRBV9	-	-	13	TRBJ2-7	TGTGCCAGCAGCGTTGGGGACGACGACGAGCAGTACTTC	CASSVGDDDEQYF
TRBV30	-	-	11	TRBJ1-4	TGTGCCTGGCACCTCGGTCTCAAACTGTTTTTT	CAWHLGLKLFF
TRBV2	-	-	14	TRBJ2-2	TGTGCCAGTAGCCGGACGGAGAACACCGGGGAGCTGTTTTTT	CASSRTENTGELFF
TRBV5-8	-	-	16	TRBJ1-4	TGTGCCAGCAGCTCCGATCCGGGACGGGTAAATGAAAAACTGTTTTTT	CASSSDPGRVNEKLFF
TRBV6-5	-	-	14	TRBJ1-4	TGTGCCAGCAGAAACGGACAGAAACGCGGAAAACTGTTTTTT	CASRNGQKRGKLFF
TRBV5-8	-	few	13	TRBJ1-2	TGTGCCAGCAGCTTGGCCTCCCGAGGGATTTCCACCTTC	CASSLASRGISTF
TRBV10-2	TRBD2	-	16	TRBJ2-1	TGCGCCAGCAGTGAGTCGGGGCCTAGCGGGAGCAATGAGCAGTTCTTC	CASSESGPSGSNEQFF
TRBV7-9	TRBD1	-	14	TRBJ2-2	TGTGCCAGCAGCTGGGACAGGGGATTCGGGGAGCTGTTTTTT	CASSWDRGFGELFF
TRBV27	-	-	14	TRBJ2-5	TGTGCCAGCAGTCGCTTAGTAAACCAAGAGACCCAGTACTTC	CASSRLVNQETQYF
TRBV7-8	TRBD2	few	16	TRBJ2-3	TGTGCCAGCAGCCGCGCGGACGGGAGGAGTGGAGATACGCAGTATTTT	CASSRADGRSGDTQYF
TRBV18	-	-	16	TRBJ1-2	TGTGCCAGCTCACCTCCTTCTCGTGCAGAATCCTATGGCTACACCTTC	CASSPPSRAESYGYTF
TRBV5-6	-	-	14	TRBJ1-2	TGTGCCAGCAGCCCGGGGTGGGGTTTATTCGGCTACACCTTC	CASSPGWGLFGYTF
TRBV11-2	TRBD2	-	15	TRBJ2-1	TGTGCCAGCAGCTACAGGCTAGCGGGAAGCAATGAGCAGTTCTTC	CASSYRLAGSNEQFF
TRBV7-2	-	-	13	TRBJ2-4	TGTGCCAGCAGCCCATCGGTGGGAAACATTCAGTACTTC	CASSPSVGNIQYF
TRBV6-5	-	-	14	TRBJ2-5	TGTGCCAGCAGACGCCGGGTAAACCAAGAGACCCAGTACTTC	CASRRRVNQETQYF
TRBV7-8	-	-	15	TRBJ1-1	TGTGCCAGCAGCCCTCTACTCCTCTCCCGCGCTGAAGCTTTCTTT	CASSPLLLSRAEAFF
TRBV27	-	-	16	TRBJ2-7	TGTGCCAGCAGTTTATTCGCGGGGGCTAGTCGTCTGGAGCAGTACTTC	CASSLFAGASRLEQYF
TRBV6-6	TRBD1	-	12	TRBJ2-5	TGTGCCACCAGACAGGGCCAAGAGACCCAGTACTTC	CATRQGQETQYF
TRBV19	-	few	15	TRBJ2-2	TGTGCCAGTAGTATAGTGCCAGGGGTGGCCGGGGAGCTGTTTTTT	CASSIVPGVAGELFF
TRBV6-7	TRBD1	-	13	TRBJ2-5	TGTGCCAGCAGCAACAGGGGTCCCTACGAGCAGCACTTC	CASSNRGPYEQHF
TRBV5-1	-	-	13	TRBJ2-1	TGCGCCAGCAGCTTGTGGACAAACAATGAGCAGTTCTTC	CASSLWTNNEQFF
TRBV5-1	-	-	15	TRBJ2-7	TGCGCCAGCAGCTTGGGATCGATCCAATCCTACGAGCAGTACTTC	CASSLGSIQSYEQYF
TRBV28	TRBD1	-	15	TRBJ1-1	TGTGCCAGCAGGCGGCCCCAACGGGACAGGGGAGTAGCTTTCTTT	CASRRPQRDRGVAFF
TRBV5-1	TRBD1	-	14	TRBJ2-7	TGCGCCAGCAGCTTGGGACAGGGGTTCTACGAGCAGTACTTC	CASSLGQGFYEQYF
TRBV11-2	-	-	17	TRBJ1-1	TGTGCCAGCAGCTTAGGACAGCTCTACCGGGAGGACACTGAAGCTTTCTTT	CASSLGQLYREDTEAFF
TRBV11-2	-	-	15	TRBJ2-3	TGTGCCAGCAGCCCGCGGGGGCGGGAAAAAGATACGCGGTATTTT	CASSPRGREKDTRYF
TRBV27	TRBD2	-	17	TRBJ2-1	TGTGCCAGCAGTTCCCGGACTAGCGGGACCCCTCTGGATGAGCAGTTCTTC	CASSSRTSGTPLDEQFF
TRBV28	-	-	15	TRBJ2-7	TGTGCCAGCAGTTTACTAGGTCAGTCCTCCTACGAGCAGTACTTC	CASSLLGQSSYEQYF
TRBV4-3	-	once	17	TRBJ2-3	TGCGCCAGCAGCCAAGATGTCAGGGGGGCGAACACAGATACGCAGTATTTT	CASSQDVRGANTDTQYF
TRBV5-1	-	-	13	TRBJ1-1	TGCGCCAGCAGCTCGAACCAAAACACTGAAGCTTTCTTT	CASSSNQNTEAFF
TRBV7-9	-	many	14	TRBJ1-2	TGTGCCAGCAGCTTAGCAGGGAGCGCCTATGGCTACACCTTC	CASSLAGSAYGYTF
TRBV25-1	-	-	12	TRBJ1-1	TGTGCCAGCAGTGATCGCACGGCTGAAGCTTTCTTT	CASSDRTAEAFF
TRBV7-9	TRBD2	-	15	TRBJ2-5	TGCGCCAGCAGCTTAGGTCGAGCGGGAGCGGGGGAGCAGTACTTC	CASSLGRAGAGEQYF
TRBV19	-	few	10	TRBJ1-5	TGTGCCAGTAGTTTTCAGCCCCAGCATTTT	CASSFQPQHF
TRBV4-1	-	-	13	TRBJ2-1	TGCGCCAGCAGCCCGGAACAAAACAATGAGCAGTTCTTC	CASSPEQNNEQFF
TRBV19	-	once	12	TRBJ2-7	TGTGCCAGTAGTACTAGGTTAGACGAGCAGTACTTC	CASSTRLDEQYF
TRBV29-1	TRBD1	few	11	TRBJ2-1	TGCAGCGGACACAGGGGAACTGAGCAGTTCTTC	CSGHRGTEQFF
TRBV29-1	-	-	12	TRBJ1-1	TGCAGCGTTGGACGATTGGGGCGGGAAGCTTTCTTT	CSVGRLGREAFF
TRBV19	-	-	16	TRBJ2-2	TGTGCCAGTAGTTATCTTAGCGGACCGAACACCGGGGAGCTGTTTTTT	CASSYLSGPNTGELFF
TRBV7-9	TRBD1	-	16	TRBJ2-7	TGTGCCAGCAGCTTCCAGCCATGGGGACAGGGGAACGAGCAGTACTTC	CASSFQPWGQGNEQYF
TRBV2	-	-	14	TRBJ2-7	TGTGCCAGCAAGTTCCGGGACTTGTCCTACGAGCAGTACTTC	CASKFRDLSYEQYF